The 27 T cell receptor beta chains in this list originate from one sample, sequenced in a study of breast tumors, draining lymph nodes, adjacent tissues. TCRdb itself ran the multiplex PCR reads through MiXCR, one entry per CDR3 protein. Of approximately 140,000 distinct CDR3 sequences in the sample, approximately 29% were seen once. Breast cancer patients provided tissue from their axillary draining lymph nodes. The material sequenced was axillary lymph node tissue. The source is a female donor with breast cancer. Some clones in this sample may be carry-over from other donors' samples.

This clonotype was observed many times. The junction and the germline gene differ at one end; a read error may be behind it. This chain connects TRBV20-1 to TRBJ2-1, with D perhaps matching TRBD2 (5 bases). The CDR3 contains 10 residues. Per the germline V gene, CDR1 is DFQATT and CDR2 is SNEGSKA (reference sequence). The CDR3 sequence: CSASRDEQSF. CDR3 coding DNA: TGCAGTGCTAGCCGGGATGAGCAGTCCTTC.

There are many counts of this clonotype. The genes are TRBV28 and TRBJ2-7; 11 bases match TRBD2. Germline CDR1 reads MDHEN; CDR2 reads SYDVKM. V shed 6 bases and J 3 bases; nucleotides not matched to a gene: 4. The CDR3 consists of 14 residues. The CDR3 loop reads CASSVAGGLYEQYF. Here the CDR3 DNA reads TGTGCCAGCAGCGTAGCGGGGGGGCTCTACGAGCAGTACTTC.

This chain joins TRBV7-9 and TRBJ2-2, with D unclear. V lost 6 bases to trimming and J lost 7 bases, with 18 bases between them. Germline-derived CDR1 and CDR2 are SEHNR and FQNEAQ (reference sequence). CDR3 length equals 15 residues. The CDR3 loop is CASSPMRHPSGELFF. CDR3 nucleotides: TGTGCCAGCAGTCCAATGCGACATCCAAGCGGGGAGCTGTTTTTT.

This clonotype occurred many times. J is TRBJ2-3 and V is TRBV7-3; D call uncertain. In germline, CDR1 is SGHTA, CDR2 FQGTGA. V was shortened by 0 bases and J by 2 bases, with 3 bases between the two germline ends. This CDR3 comprises 13 residues. The CDR3 nucleotides read TGTGCCAGCAGCTTAACGCCCACAGATACGCAGTATTTT. This encodes CASSLTPTDTQYF.

The chain employs TRBV4-1 and TRBJ1-1; D remains ambiguous. Germline V gene data show CDR1 as MGHRA and CDR2 as YSYEKL. V was clipped by 1 base and J by 4 bases, with 10 bases between them. The CDR3 runs 14 residues. CDR3 loop: CASSQGRSLTEAFF. The CDR3 nucleotides read TGCGCCAGCAGCCAAGGTCGAAGTCTCACTGAAGCTTTCTTT.

This clonotype was observed many times. The gene calls are TRBV5-6 and TRBJ2-7; D perhaps matches TRBD1 (5 bases). The CDR3 spans 12 residues. In germline, CDR1 is SGHDT, CDR2 YYEEEE. Trimming took 3 bases from V and 6 from J, leaving 10 bases between them. CDR3 amino acids: CASSSQGGEQYF. CDR3 coding DNA: TGTGCCAGCAGCTCCCAGGGTGGCGAGCAGTACTTC.

This clonotype was seen ten or more times. This chain connects TRBV19 to TRBJ1-2; D gene ambiguous. Trimming took off 7 bases at V and 0 bases at J, with 18 bases between the two ends. In germline, CDR1 is LNHDA, CDR2 SQIVND (reference sequence). This CDR3 spans 16 amino acids. The CDR3 DNA follows: TGTGCCAGTACCACTATTAGACACCAAGCTAACTATGGCTACACCTTC. Protein sequence: CASTTIRHQANYGYTF.

This clonotype was counted at least ten times. One end of the junction varies from germline; a read error may be responsible. V is TRBV20-1 and J is TRBJ1-2; D is unclear. The CDR3 is made up of 12 amino acids. The V gene's germline CDR1 is DFQATT and CDR2 SNEGSKA (reference sequence). The CDR3 nucleotides read TGCAGTGCTTTAATGACCTGGGGTGGCTCCACCTTC. As protein: CSALMTWGGSTF.

In its sample, this clonotype was seen many times. V and J are TRBV6-5 and TRBJ2-5, with TRBD2 matching over 7 bases. The V segment lost 6 bases and the J segment 3 bases; nucleotides outside the gene matches: 10. Per germline, CDR1 MNHEY and CDR2 SVGAGI. This CDR3 comprises 15 residues. The CDR3 DNA follows: TGTGCCAGCAGCCCCCGGGGGGTCGGGGAAGAGACCCAGTACTTC. Translating it yields CASSPRGVGEETQYF.

This clonotype was seen ten or more times. The chain's CDR3 is CASSKQGMSNSPLHF. CDR3 sequence (DNA): TGTGCCAGCTCGAAACAGGGAATGAGTAATTCACCCCTCCACTTT. The rearrangement links TRBV3-1 to TRBJ1-6; D is perhaps TRBD1 (6 bases). The CDR3 covers 15 residues. Germline-derived CDR1 and CDR2 are LGHDT and YNNKEL (reference sequence). V gave up 8 bases and J gave up 6 bases, with 17 bases separating them.

There are a few counts of this clonotype. This may be a read error: a much more frequent sequence differs by one nucleotide. The J gene is TRBJ2-1, the V gene TRBV20-1, with D hard to call. The CDR3 totals 13 residues. Germline values: CDR1 DFQATT, CDR2 SNEGSKA (reference sequence). The CDR3 coding sequence is TGCAGTGCCAAGGAAAGCTCCTACAATGCGCAGTTCTTC. Protein product: CSAKESSYNAQFF.

The rearrangement joins TRBV20-1 to TRBJ1-1; a weak D match, TRBD1 (5 bases). Trimming shortened V by 3 bases and J by 4 bases, and 18 bases separated the two germline ends. This CDR3 contains 15 residues. Germline V gives CDR1 DFQATT, CDR2 SNEGSKA (reference sequence). CDR3 in amino acids: CSASSGGLAGTEAFF. CDR3 bases: TGCAGTGCTAGTTCGGGGGGACTCGCGGGCACTGAAGCTTTCTTT.

There are many counts of this clonotype. The junction departs from the called germline gene at one end, perhaps through a read error. This rearrangement joins TRBV6-6 to TRBJ2-7, with 7 bases fitting TRBD1. CDR1 and CDR2 (germline): MNHNY, SVGAGI (reference sequence). The CDR3 length is 14 residues. The DNA for the CDR3 is TGTGCCAGCAGTCACTCAGGGGGATCCTACGAGCAGTACTTC. Translating gives CASSHSGGSYEQYF.

This clonotype was seen more than once but under ten times. A read error is possible here, since a much larger clone lies one base away. The chain carries TRBV15 and TRBJ1-2, with a possible D match to TRBD1 (5 bases). The length of the CDR3 is 15 residues. Germline lookup yields CDR1 LNHNV and CDR2 YYDKDF (reference sequence). The CDR3 spells CATSRGARGGNGCTF. The CDR3 coding sequence is TGTGCCACCAGCAGAGGGGCTCGGGGGGGGAATGGCTGCACCTTC.

V usage is TRBV12-3 or TRBV12-4 and J usage is TRBJ2-1, with a possible D match to TRBD2 (6 bases). The CDR3 is made up of 16 amino acids. The V end lost 3 bases, the J end lost 6 bases, and 18 bases lay between the germline ends. The CDR3 is CASSFQGLVGSNEQFF. CDR3 in DNA: TGTGCCAGCAGTTTCCAGGGACTTGTGGGATCCAATGAGCAGTTCTTC.

The chain combines TRBV18 with TRBJ2-7; D gene ambiguous. Germline V gene sequence: CDR1 KGHSH, CDR2 LQKENI. The CDR3 is 16 residues long. V lost 3 bases to trimming and J lost 2 bases, with 17 bases between them. CDR3 residues: CASSPQQLIPAYEQYV. Here the CDR3 DNA reads TGTGCCAGCTCACCTCAACAGCTCATCCCCGCCTACGAGCAGTACGTC.

V gene TRBV12-3 or TRBV12-4 combines with J gene TRBJ1-1; no definite D call. The CDR3 totals 11 residues. V lost 3 bases, J lost 4 bases, and 3 bases lay in between. The CDR3 sequence is CASSLSTEAFF. CDR3 bases: TGTGCCAGCAGTTTGAGCACTGAAGCTTTCTTT.

This clonotype was found many times. V and J are TRBV4-1 and TRBJ1-5; no definite D call. Trimming removed 0 bases from V and 6 bases from J, with 15 bases in between. Germline CDR1 and CDR2: MGHRA and YSYEKL. The CDR3 spans 16 residues. For the CDR3, the DNA is TGCGCCAGCAGCCAAGAGTCAGGAGTAGGAAGTCAGCCCCAGCATTTT. Translating gives CASSQESGVGSQPQHF.

The V and J genes are TRBV18 and TRBJ1-5, with TRBD1 as a possible D gene (6 bases). V dropped 6 bases and J dropped 7 bases, with 16 bases sitting between them. In germline, CDR1 is KGHSH, CDR2 LQKENI. The CDR3 sequence is 14 residues long. CDR3 sequence reads: CASSLAGARQPQHF. The CDR3 coding sequence is TGTGCCAGCTCCCTGGCGGGGGCGCGGCAGCCCCAGCATTTT.

This clonotype has at least ten counts. The gene calls are TRBV20-1 and TRBJ2-7; 7 nucleotides align to TRBD1. V dropped 0 bases and J dropped 4; count of bases not matched to a gene: 6. Germline V CDR1 and CDR2: DFQATT, SNEGSKA (reference sequence). This CDR3 spans 14 amino acids. CDR3 amino acids: CSARDGDRAYEQYF. The CDR3 DNA reads as TGCAGTGCTAGAGATGGGGACAGAGCATACGAGCAGTACTTC.

The J gene is TRBJ2-1, the V gene TRBV6-5, with 8 bases lining up with TRBD1. The CDR3 has 16 amino acids. CDR1 MNHEY and CDR2 SVGAGI come from the germline V gene. The trim removed 2 bases at V and 12 bases at J, leaving 15 bases unmatched. The CDR3 DNA reads as TGTGCCAGCAGTTACCGAGGACAGGGCAAAGGCTATGGGCAGTTCTTC. Translation gives CASSYRGQGKGYGQFF.

The chain is built from TRBV20-1 and TRBJ2-5; 9 bases line up with TRBD2. V was clipped by 6 bases and J by 5 bases; unmatched bases: 13. Germline lookup yields CDR1 DFQATT and CDR2 SNEGSKA (reference sequence). This CDR3 is built from 15 residues. CDR3 sequence: CSARSGGPLEETQYF. In nucleotides, the CDR3 is TGCAGTGCACGAAGCGGGGGGCCATTGGAGGAGACCCAGTACTTC.

This clonotype was counted a few times. The chain is built from TRBV6-1 and TRBJ1-4; D might be TRBD1 (5 bases). The CDR3 runs to 16 residues. V lost 8 bases and J lost 4, with 20 bases in between. Germline V CDR1 and CDR2: MNHNS, SASEGT. As DNA, the CDR3 is TGTGCCAGCTACCTCCTTCCGGGACCGCTTAATGAAAAACTGTTTTTT. It codes for CASYLLPGPLNEKLFF.

This clonotype was counted many times. The chain recombines TRBV28 with TRBJ1-6; 9 bases map to TRBD1. Germline lookup yields CDR1 MDHEN and CDR2 SYDVKM. Unmatched junction bases numbered 18, after V lost 6 bases and J lost 9 bases. The CDR3 contains 18 residues. CDR3 region: CASRNSETGGESGSPLHF. Written as DNA, the CDR3 is TGTGCCAGCAGAAATTCCGAAACAGGGGGCGAGTCCGGTTCACCCCTCCACTTT. Using reference TRBV28 and TRBJ1-6 for the parts outside the CDR3, the full variable domain is DVKVTQSSRYLVKRTGEKVFLECVQDMDHENMFWYRQDPGLGLRLIYFSYDVKMKEKGDIPEGYSVSREKKERFSLILESASTNQTSMYLCASRNSETGGESGSPLHFGNGTRLTVT.

Comments on this clonotype: Being one base from a much bigger clone, this may be a read error. J is TRBJ2-6 and V is TRBV11-2; D is perhaps TRBD1 or TRBD2 (5 bases each). Germline V lookup: CDR1 SGHAT, CDR2 FQNNGV. V dropped 4 bases and J dropped 0 bases, with 13 bases sitting between them. The CDR3 runs 17 residues. CDR3 region: CASSSQTGTSGANVLTF. CDR3 DNA sequence: TGTGCCAGCAGCTCCCAAACCGGGACCTCTGGGGCCAACGTCCTGACTTTC.

The chain couples TRBV30 to TRBJ1-1; TRBD1 might be the D (5 bases). Germline CDR1 GTSNPN, CDR2 SVGIG (reference sequence). This CDR3 contains 15 residues. V lost 4 bases, J lost 0 bases, and 15 bases lay in between. This chain's CDR3 is CAWMGTGTMNTEAFF. The DNA of the CDR3 is TGTGCCTGGATGGGCACCGGGACGATGAACACTGAAGCTTTCTTT.

The sample holds many counts of this clonotype. The gene calls are TRBV4-2 and TRBJ2-5; 7 bases match TRBD2. The germline gives CDR1 LGHNA, CDR2 YNFKEQ. V dropped 0 bases and J dropped 7; count of bases not matched to a gene: 17. This CDR3 spans 18 amino acids. CDR3 in DNA: TGTGCCAGCAGCCAAGATCCGGGGGTGGGAGCGGGGATTGGGACCCAGTACTTC. Its protein product is CASSQDPGVGAGIGTQYF.